One and the same sample provided the 22 T cell receptor beta chains below, sequenced in a study of cytomegalovirus exposure and HLA in healthy donors. TCRdb's copy holds only in-frame clones and misses some; the assay was immunoSEQ multiplex PCR. The profile shows some 110,000 clones, about 87% of them singletons. Sequenced sample: PBMCs. Receptor source: a man aged 18 to 30 in good health and CMV-seronegative.

This chain links TRBV5-6 with TRBJ1-1; 8 bases line up with TRBD1. Per germline, CDR1 SGHDT and CDR2 YYEEEE. Losses at the gene ends were 6 bases for V and 0 bases for J; bases not matched to a gene: 4. The CDR3 is 14 amino acids. In DNA form, the CDR3 reads TGTGCCAGCACCGGGGACAGGTTGAACACTGAAGCTTTCTTT. Protein sequence: CASTGDRLNTEAFF.

This clone is a singleton in its sample. The rearrangement joins TRBV4-3 to TRBJ1-4, with 10 bases fitting TRBD1. V lost 4 bases, J lost 1 base, and 3 bases stayed unmatched. CDR1 is LGHNA, CDR2 YSLEER, per germline. The length of the CDR3 is 16 residues. The DNA of the CDR3 is TGCGCCAGCAGCCCTGGACAGGGGGTAACTAATGAAAAACTGTTTTTT. Translation: CASSPGQGVTNEKLFF.

The V gene is TRBV5-6, the J gene TRBJ2-6; tentative D call: TRBD2 (6 bases). CDR3 size: 15 residues. Germline CDR1 reads SGHDT; CDR2 reads YYEEEE. V gave up 4 bases and J gave up 6 bases, with 14 bases separating them. As DNA, the CDR3 is TGTGCCAGCAGCCCGGACTACAACCCGGCCAACGTCCTGACTTTC. This translates into CASSPDYNPANVLTF.

The J gene is TRBJ2-7, the V gene TRBV6-1; a weak D match, TRBD1 (6 bases). The germline V gene encodes CDR1 MNHNS and CDR2 SASEGT. The CDR3 sequence is 15 residues long. Between the trimmed V and J ends, which lost 6 bases and 2 bases, there was a span of 17 bases. CDR3 amino acids: CASSDYRVGAYEQYF. In nucleotides, the CDR3 is TGTGCCAGCAGCGATTACAGGGTGGGGGCCTACGAGCAGTACTTC.

A note on this clone: At one boundary the junction diverges from the germline segment, which might be a read error. The gene calls are TRBV15 and TRBJ2-1; perhaps TRBD2 as D (6 bases). This CDR3 region has 18 residues. Looked up from germline, CDR1 is LNHNV and CDR2 is YYDKDF (reference sequence). In DNA form, the CDR3 reads TGTGCCACCAGCGTGGGGACTCTCGTTATCTATCCCTACGATGAGCAGTTCTTC. Translation: CATSVGTLVIYPYDEQFF.

CDR3 DNA sequence: TGTGCCAGCAGCAAAGGACTGTTGGGAGCTTTCTTT. It encodes CASSKGLLGAFF. This chain uses TRBV7-2 with TRBJ1-1; no clear D gene. Germline CDR1 SGHTA, CDR2 FQGNSA. This CDR3 has 12 amino acids. V shed 5 bases and J shed 10 bases, with 14 bases lying between them. Based on the CDR3 plus reference TRBV7-2 and TRBJ1-1, the full variable domain is GAGVSQSPSNKVTEKGKDVELRCDPISGHTALYWYRQSLGQGLEFLIYFQGNSAPDKSGLPSDRFSAERTGGSVSTLTIQRTQQEDSAVYLCASSKGLLGAFFGQGTRLTVV.

This clone showed up just once. The chain uses TRBV15 and TRBJ2-3; no clear D. The germline CDR1 and CDR2 sequences are LNHNV and YYDKDF (reference sequence). The V and J ends lost 0 bases and 0 bases respectively, with 10 bases between them. The CDR3 runs to 16 residues. The CDR3 bases are TGTGCCACCAGCAGAGATAGCTCACTTAGCACAGATACGCAGTATTTT. This gives the protein CATSRDSSLSTDTQYF.

The chain has TRBV10-1 and TRBJ2-2; D uncertain. CDR3 size: 12 residues. Trimming cost V 5 bases and J 2 bases, with 3 bases left between them. The V gene's germline CDR1 is WNHNN and CDR2 SYGVQD (reference sequence). CDR3 coding DNA: TGCGCCAGCAGTATAAACACCGGGGAGCTGTTTTTT. Protein sequence: CASSINTGELFF.

The J gene is TRBJ1-5, the V gene TRBV28; the D is unclear. CDR1 MDHEN and CDR2 SYDVKM come from the germline V gene. Trimming removed 7 bases from V and 0 bases from J, with 13 bases in between. CDR3 length: 15 amino acids. CDR3 DNA sequence: TGTGCCAGCAATTCCCCAGACTATAGCAATCAGCCCCAGCATTTT. It translates to CASNSPDYSNQPQHF.

The V gene is TRBV11-3, the J gene TRBJ1-1, with D possibly matching TRBD1 (5 bases). This CDR3 is 14 amino acids long. Trimming stripped 4 bases from V and 6 bases from J, with 15 bases between. The V gene's germline CDR1 is SGHNT and CDR2 YENEEA. For the CDR3, the DNA is TGTGCCAGCAGCTGGGGCAGAGTCCGCGCTGAAGCTTTCTTT. This translates into CASSWGRVRAEAFF.

This chain joins TRBV6-5 and TRBJ2-1, with 7 bases lining up with TRBD2. CDR3 size: 14 residues. V gave up 3 bases and J gave up 8 bases; unmatched junction bases: 7. Germline assignment: CDR1 MNHEY and CDR2 SVGAGI. For the CDR3, the DNA is TGTGCCAGCAGTTATCGAGGGAGGGGCTATGAGCAGTTCTTC. This translates into CASSYRGRGYEQFF.

V gene TRBV28 combines with J gene TRBJ2-7, with TRBD1 matching 7 bases. This CDR3 has 14 residues. Germline V gene data show CDR1 as MDHEN and CDR2 as SYDVKM. V was pared by 4 bases and J by 3 bases, with 6 bases of the junction left unmatched. The CDR3 nucleotides read TGTGCCAGCAGTTCCCAGGGACAGTTCTACGAGCAGTACTTC. Its protein is CASSSQGQFYEQYF.

This chain joins TRBV11-3 and TRBJ1-1, with D perhaps matching TRBD1 (5 bases). Trimming cost V 5 bases and J 2 bases, with 12 bases left between them. Germline-derived CDR1 and CDR2 are SGHNT and YENEEA. This CDR3 contains 14 residues. CDR3 nucleotide sequence: TGTGCCAGCAGCATTCGACAGTCTAACACTGAAGCTTTCTTT. It is translated as CASSIRQSNTEAFF. Looking up the rest from reference TRBV11-3 and TRBJ1-1 gives the full variable domain: EAGVVQSPRYKIIEKKQPVAFWCNPISGHNTLYWYLQNLGQGPELLIRYENEEAVDDSQLPKDRFSAERLKGVDSTLKIQPAELGDSAVYLCASSIRQSNTEAFFGQGTRLTVV.

V usage is TRBV4-1 and J usage is TRBJ2-5; TRBD1 aligns across 8 bases. The V gene end was trimmed by 2 bases and the J gene end by 1 base; junction bases not matched to a gene: 6. The V gene's germline CDR1 is MGHRA and CDR2 YSYEKL. CDR3 length: 16 residues. The CDR3 DNA reads TGCGCCAGCAGCCAATGGTCAGGGGGCATCCAAGAGACCCAGTACTTC. This gives the protein CASSQWSGGIQETQYF.

The chain carries TRBV28 and TRBJ2-2; 10 bases are a match to TRBD1. Trimming at V came to 5 bases and at J to 5 bases, leaving 11 bases not matched to a gene. The CDR3 has 17 residues. The germline V gene has CDR1 MDHEN and CDR2 SYDVKM. CDR3 sequence: CASSLNWGQGWTGELFF. The CDR3 bases are TGTGCCAGCAGTCTAAATTGGGGACAGGGGTGGACCGGGGAGCTGTTTTTT.

This chain joins TRBV13 and TRBJ2-3, with a possible D match to TRBD2 (7 bases). CDR1 and CDR2 (germline): PRHDT, FYEKMQ (reference sequence). The V gene lost 7 bases and the J gene lost 5 bases, with 19 bases spanning the gap. The CDR3 runs to 15 residues. CDR3 region: CASNNGRGPRDTQYF. CDR3 nucleotide sequence: TGTGCCAGCAACAACGGGCGGGGGCCCCGAGATACGCAGTATTTT.

The CDR3 DNA is TGTGCCAGCAGCTTGAGCGGGGGGGAAAGCACAGATACGCAGTATTTT. Residues: CASSLSGGESTDTQYF. V gene TRBV7-8 combines with J gene TRBJ2-3; 10 nucleotides match TRBD2. This CDR3 contains 16 residues. The V and J ends lost 3 bases and 0 bases, in that order; junction bases with no gene match: 3. The germline CDR1 and CDR2 sequences are SGHVS and FQNEAQ. The full variable domain, completed using reference TRBV7-8 and TRBJ2-3, is GAGVSQSPRYKVAKRGQDVALRCDPISGHVSLFWYQQALGQGPEFLTYFQNEAQLDKSGLPSDRFFAERPEGSVSTLKIQRTQQEDSAVYLCASSLSGGESTDTQYFGPGTRLTVL.

CDR3: CASSVSSGNFYEQYF. The CDR3 bases are TGTGCCAGCAGCGTATCTAGCGGGAACTTTTACGAGCAGTACTTC. This chain joins TRBV9 and TRBJ2-7, with 9 positions matching TRBD2. The CDR3 runs 15 residues. Unmatched junction bases numbered 6, after V lost 1 base and J lost 4 bases. The V gene's germline CDR1 is SGDLS and CDR2 YYNGEE.

This chain links TRBV29-1 with TRBJ1-2; a weak D match, TRBD1 (6 bases). CDR3 size: 15 residues. The germline V gene encodes CDR1 SQVTM and CDR2 ANQGSEA. V gave up 4 bases and J gave up 2 bases, with 17 bases separating them. The DNA for the CDR3 is TGCAGCGTTGTCATGGTGGACAGCCCAAACTATGGCTACACCTTC. Its translation: CSVVMVDSPNYGYTF. Combining the CDR3 with reference TRBV29-1 and TRBJ1-2 gives the whole variable domain SAVISQKPSRDICQRGTSLTIQCQVDSQVTMMFWYRQQPGQSLTLIATANQGSEATYESGFVIDKFPISRPNLTFSTLTVSNMSPEDSSIYLCSVVMVDSPNYGYTFGSGTRLTVV.

This sequence joins TRBV2 and TRBJ1-4; possible D gene TRBD1, 5 bases. The V end lost 7 bases, the J end lost 7 bases, and 16 bases lay between the germline ends. Looked up from germline, CDR1 is SNHLY and CDR2 is FYNNEI. The CDR3 spans 14 residues. As DNA, the CDR3 is TGTGCCAGCACCCAGATTTCGGGGGGTGAAAAACTGTTTTTT. Translated: CASTQISGGEKLFF.

The genes are TRBV19 and TRBJ2-2; maybe TRBD1 (5 bases). CDR1 is LNHDA, CDR2 SQIVND, per germline (reference sequence). The CDR3 length is 14 residues. V lost 6 bases to trimming and J lost 3 bases, with 11 bases between them. CDR3 nucleotide sequence: TGTGCCAGTAGGAAGACAGATTACACCGGGGAGCTGTTTTTT. Translating it yields CASRKTDYTGELFF.

V usage is TRBV12-5 and J usage is TRBJ2-6; D ambiguous. Looked up from germline, CDR1 is LGHNT and CDR2 is FRNRAP. CDR3 length equals 13 residues. The V gene lost 6 bases and the J gene lost 1 base, with 4 bases spanning the gap. CDR3 region: CASGPSGANVLTF. For the CDR3, the DNA is TGTGCTAGTGGCCCTTCTGGGGCCAACGTCCTGACTTTC. Variable domain in full (rest from reference TRBV12-5 and TRBJ2-6): DARVTQTPRHKVTEMGQEVTMRCQPILGHNTVFWYRQTMMQGLELLAYFRNRAPLDDSGMPKDRFSAEMPDATLATLKIQPSEPRDSAVYFCASGPSGANVLTFGAGSRLTVL.